This TCR beta chain came from a study of blood T cell repertoires in COVID-19. Study-wide context: Whether acute or convalescent, the COVID-19 samples came from the United States, Italy and Spain. The cDNA or gDNA used as material had been derived from T cells, B-cell-depleted T cells, or PBMCs.

The CDR3 sequence is 15 residues long. Germline CDR1 SGHDT, CDR2 YYEEEE. Between the trimmed V and J ends, which lost 4 bases and 3 bases, there was a span of 13 bases. Source study methods: Nucleated cell counts were estimated from reference gene primer amplification. The data were produced by immunoSEQ multiplex PCR, yet TCRdb's version contains in-frame clones alone and is incomplete. The V and J calls and clone size were taken over from that table, and D and trimming were inferred from the DNA. The sample shows about 240,000 clones, approximately 78% of them seen only once. V usage is TRBV5-6 and J usage is TRBJ1-4; perhaps TRBD1 as D (6 bases). This receptor was taken from a woman aged 60-75 years with active or convalescent COVID-19. The sample was peripheral blood. CDR3 in amino acids: CASSGAGAANEKLFF. CDR3 nucleotide sequence: TGTGCCAGCAGCGGCGCAGGGGCAGCTAATGAAAAACTGTTTTTT.